Listed below are T cell receptor beta chains from one sample, sequenced in a study of breast tumors, draining lymph nodes, adjacent tissues. TCRdb processed the multiplex PCR reads anew with MiXCR; each CDR3 protein has one entry. The sample yields about 60,000 distinct CDR3 sequences, 45% to 65% seen once. The source material was breast tumor tissue. The receptor set was obtained from a female donor with breast cancer. Some clones in this sample may be carry-over from other donors' samples. Each CDR3 is given with its conserved first and last residue. Each record gives: D gene, J gene, clone size, V gene, CDR3 protein, CDR3 DNA. D genes are given only for firm matches. Clone size is not always given. Where it is, it says once, few, many or a class for expanded clones.

NA	TRBJ2-5	NA	TRBV20-1	CSASRLAQETQYF	TGCAGTGCTAGCCGGCTAGCCCAAGAGACCCAGTACTTC
TRBD1	TRBJ1-3	NA	TRBV2	CASSRDSYSRNTIYF	TGTGCCAGCAGCCGGGACAGTTACTCTCGAAACACCATATATTTT
NA	TRBJ2-7	NA	TRBV4-1	CASSQLGPTREQYF	TGCGCCAGCAGCCAACTCGGGCCTACTCGGGAGCAGTACTTC
NA	TRBJ2-7	NA	TRBV2	CASRDNAYEQYF	TGTGCCAGCAGAGATAACGCCTACGAGCAGTACTTC
NA	TRBJ2-7	NA	TRBV7-9	CASSLGASSPYEQYF	TGTGCCAGCAGCTTAGGGGCCAGTTCCCCCTACGAGCAGTACTTC
NA	TRBJ1-5	NA	TRBV12-3/TRBV12-4	CASSLNGQPQHF	TGTGCCAGCAGTTTAAATGGGCAGCCCCAGCATTTT
TRBD1	TRBJ1-6	NA	TRBV10-3	CAIKGQGLDSPLHF	TGTGCCATCAAGGGACAGGGGTTGGATTCACCCCTCCACTTT
NA	TRBJ2-2	many	TRBV10-2	CASSEGYGELFF	TGCGCCAGCAGTGAGGGTTACGGGGAGCTGTTTTTT
TRBD1	TRBJ2-2	many	TRBV20-1	CSATRQGTGELFF	TGCAGTGCTACTCGACAGGGAACCGGGGAGCTGTTTTTT
TRBD2	TRBJ2-2	NA	TRBV5-1	CASTLAGASTGELFF	TGCGCCAGCACACTAGCGGGGGCCTCGACCGGGGAGCTGTTTTTT
NA	TRBJ1-2	NA	TRBV2	CASRAGAYYGYTF	TGTGCCAGCAGGGCGGGGGCTTACTATGGCTACACCTTC
NA	TRBJ1-2	NA	TRBV7-2	CASSLVSGDYGYTF	TGTGCCAGCAGCTTAGTTTCAGGGGACTATGGCTACACCTTC
NA	TRBJ2-7	NA	TRBV9	CASSVAQGAHYEQYF	TGTGCCAGCAGCGTAGCTCAAGGGGCGCACTACGAGCAGTACTTC
NA	TRBJ2-5	NA	TRBV7-2	CASIKAAGETQYF	TGTGCCAGCATCAAGGCCGCAGGAGAGACCCAGTACTTC
NA	TRBJ2-7	NA	TRBV9	CASSKAGTIPHEPYF	TGTGCCAGCAGTAAAGCCGGGACAATCCCCCACGAGCCGTACTTC
NA	TRBJ1-2	NA	TRBV12-3/TRBV12-4	CASSEVPRTEDGYTF	TGTGCCAGCAGTGAAGTCCCGCGAACGGAGGATGGCTACACCTTC
NA	TRBJ1-5	NA	TRBV7-2	CASRPYRGPQHF	TGTGCCAGCAGGCCTTACCGGGGGCCCCAGCATTTT
NA	TRBJ2-1	NA	TRBV5-1	CASSFNGGGNNEQFF	TGCGCCAGCAGCTTTAACGGGGGTGGAAACAATGAGCAGTTCTTC
TRBD2	TRBJ2-7	many	TRBV20-1	CSAREGRGGFGYEQYF	TGCAGTGCTAGAGAGGGGCGGGGGGGCTTTGGGTACGAGCAGTACTTC
NA	TRBJ1-4	NA	TRBV29-1	CSLGQFSNEKLFF	TGCAGCTTAGGACAGTTCAGTAATGAAAAACTGTTTTTT
NA	TRBJ1-2	NA	TRBV19	CASSIAAGVDLYGYTF	TGTGCCAGTAGTATAGCAGCAGGGGTGGACCTCTATGGCTACACCTTC
TRBD2	TRBJ2-7	many	TRBV6-1	CASTLGSGRDPEQYF	TGTGCCAGCACCCTGGGTAGCGGGAGGGATCCCGAGCAGTACTTC
TRBD2	TRBJ2-7	many	TRBV6-1	CASNRGRVKGYEQYF	TGTGCCAGCAATCGCGGGAGGGTAAAGGGCTACGAGCAGTACTTC
NA	TRBJ1-3	many	TRBV12-3/TRBV12-4	CASRSDPSGNTIYF	TGTGCCAGCAGAAGTGACCCCTCTGGAAACACCATATATTTT
NA	TRBJ2-5	many	TRBV11-2	CASSRGWGGRYQETQYF	TGTGCCAGCAGCAGGGGGTGGGGGGGTAGGTACCAAGAGACCCAGTACTTC
NA	TRBJ2-2	NA	TRBV5-1	CASSPRGRGGTGELFF	TGCGCCAGCAGTCCAAGGGGTCGGGGTGGCACCGGGGAGCTGTTTTTT
TRBD1	TRBJ1-6	NA	TRBV12-3/TRBV12-4	CASTRQGADSPLHF	TGTGCCAGCACCCGACAGGGGGCGGATTCACCCCTCCACTTT
NA	TRBJ2-7	once	TRBV20-1	CSARARQALYGEQYF	TGCAGTGCTAGAGCCCGACAGGCTCTGTATGGAGAGCAGTACTTC
NA	TRBJ1-4	NA	TRBV29-1	CSVTGTRNEQFFGPGTGEKLFF	NA
NA	TRBJ2-5	NA	TRBV15	CATSRDGQNQETQYF	TGTGCCACCAGCAGAGATGGACAGAACCAAGAGACCCAGTACTTC
TRBD2	TRBJ2-1	many	TRBV24-1	CATSGSRGPSGGRGLGEQFF	TGTGCCACCAGTGGTTCGCGGGGGCCTAGCGGGGGGCGGGGGCTGGGTGAGCAGTTCTTC
NA	TRBJ2-2	NA	TRBV6-2/TRBV6-3	CASSPGWGPTGELFF	TGTGCCAGCAGTCCCGGATGGGGGCCCACCGGGGAGCTGTTTTTT
TRBD2	TRBJ2-1	many	TRBV6-5	CASSHAAPSGRAEGEQFF	TGTGCCAGCAGTCACGCCGCCCCTAGCGGGAGGGCCGAGGGGGAGCAGTTCTTC
TRBD2	TRBJ2-1	many	TRBV7-3	CASSLQAGGPNEQFF	TGTGCCAGCAGCTTACAAGCGGGGGGCCCCAATGAGCAGTTCTTC
NA	TRBJ2-3	many	TRBV2	CASSDRGFTDTQYF	TGTGCCAGCAGTGATCGGGGCTTCACAGATACGCAGTATTTT
NA	TRBJ2-7	medium-sized	TRBV15	CATSRGRLGYEQYF	TGTGCCACCAGCAGAGGAAGGTTGGGCTACGAGCAGTACTTC
NA	TRBJ2-6	many	TRBV4-3	CASSQSTSKVSANVLTF	TGCGCCAGCAGCCAATCGACTAGTAAGGTGTCGGCCAACGTCCTGACTTTC
TRBD1	TRBJ1-6	NA	TRBV20-1	CSAGTGGNSPLHF	TGCAGTGCTGGGACAGGGGGAAATTCACCCCTCCACTTT
TRBD2	TRBJ2-7	NA	TRBV5-1	CASSLPSGDIYEQYF	TGCGCCAGCAGCTTGCCTAGCGGGGACATCTACGAGCAGTACTTC
TRBD1	TRBJ1-2	NA	TRBV29-1	CSVFGQGNPKNYGYTF	TGCAGCGTCTTCGGACAGGGGAACCCAAAAAACTATGGCTACACCTTC